This is a list of T cell receptor beta chains from one sample in a study of T cell responses to AZD1222 COVID-19 vaccine. Sequenced by immunoSEQ multiplex PCR; TCRdb stores in-frame clones only, minus some. The repertoire holds tens of thousands of clones, with approximately 88% as singletons. The specimen was peripheral blood, collected on day 0 of AZD1222 vaccination. The receptor set was obtained from an adult in good health. Each CDR3 is given with its conserved first and last residue. Each record gives: J gene, D gene, V gene, clone size, CDR3 protein, CDR3 DNA. D genes are given only for firm matches. Clone size, where shown, is once, few, many, or a class for clones that have expanded.

J: TRBJ1-1; D: .; V: TRBV14; size: once; CDR3: CASSPSFVTEAFF; DNA: TGTGCCAGCAGCCCTTCCTTCGTAACTGAAGCTTTCTTT
J: TRBJ2-6; D: .; V: TRBV7-3; size: .; CDR3: CASSFEGAMSGANVLTF; DNA: TGTGCCAGCAGCTTCGAAGGGGCTATGTCTGGGGCCAACGTCCTGACTTTC
J: TRBJ1-2; D: TRBD1; V: TRBV5-1; size: .; CDR3: CASSLEGQGDYGYTF; DNA: TGCGCCAGCAGCTTGGAGGGACAGGGGGACTATGGCTACACCTTC
J: TRBJ1-5; D: TRBD1; V: TRBV13; size: .; CDR3: CASSARQGNQPQHF; DNA: TGTGCCAGCAGCGCGCGACAGGGGAATCAGCCCCAGCATTTT
J: TRBJ1-2; D: .; V: TRBV28; size: .; CDR3: CASSPDPGTTYGYTF; DNA: TGTGCCAGCAGTCCCGACCCCGGCACGACCTATGGCTACACCTTC
J: TRBJ1-6; D: TRBD1; V: TRBV6-6; size: .; CDR3: CASSPTGRPESYNSPLHF; DNA: TGTGCCAGCAGTCCGACAGGGCGGCCCGAGTCCTATAATTCACCCCTCCACTTT
J: TRBJ2-1; D: TRBD2; V: TRBV7-3; size: .; CDR3: CASSRGLAGGEDEQFF; DNA: TGTGCCAGCAGCAGGGGACTAGCGGGAGGGGAGGATGAGCAGTTCTTC
J: TRBJ2-7; D: .; V: TRBV9; size: .; CDR3: CASTDPVTYEQYF; DNA: TGTGCCAGCACCGACCCGGTAACCTACGAGCAGTACTTC
J: TRBJ2-7; D: .; V: TRBV6-5; size: once; CDR3: CASSYSGSGGEQYF; DNA: TGTGCCAGCAGTTACTCGGGTAGCGGAGGGGAGCAGTACTTC
J: TRBJ1-1; D: TRBD1; V: TRBV10-3; size: .; CDR3: CAISDPDRGRTEAFF; DNA: TGTGCCATCAGTGACCCGGACAGGGGAAGGACTGAAGCTTTCTTT
J: TRBJ2-1; D: .; V: TRBV28; size: .; CDR3: CASSFRRDKSYNEQFF; DNA: TGTGCCAGCAGTTTCCGCAGGGATAAATCCTACAATGAGCAGTTCTTC
J: TRBJ2-7; D: TRBD2; V: TRBV11-2; size: .; CDR3: CASSQGLAGNNEQYF; DNA: TGTGCCAGCAGCCAGGGACTAGCGGGAAATAACGAGCAGTACTTC
J: TRBJ2-1; D: TRBD2; V: TRBV19; size: .; CDR3: CASSIASGSTYNEQFF; DNA: TGTGCCAGTAGTATAGCTAGCGGGAGTACCTACAATGAGCAGTTCTTC
J: TRBJ1-2; D: .; V: TRBV5-1; size: .; CDR3: CASSLEVGGRGYTF; DNA: TGCGCCAGCAGCTTGGAGGTCGGAGGCCGGGGCTACACCTTC
J: TRBJ2-7; D: TRBD1; V: TRBV19; size: .; CDR3: CASSADRGQGEQYF; DNA: TGTGCCAGTAGTGCCGACAGGGGTCAGGGAGAGCAGTACTTC
J: TRBJ2-7; D: .; V: TRBV28; size: .; CDR3: CASSSKRTSWYF; DNA: TGTGCCAGCAGTTCCAAACGGACAAGTTGGTACTTC
J: TRBJ2-3; D: .; V: TRBV28; size: .; CDR3: CASSLPGTESTDTQYF; DNA: TGTGCCAGCAGTTTGCCCGGGACGGAGAGCACAGATACGCAGTATTTT
J: TRBJ1-3; D: .; V: TRBV7-6; size: .; CDR3: CASSLYTPGDNSGNTIYF; DNA: TGTGCCAGCAGCCTCTATACCCCTGGGGACAACTCTGGAAACACCATATATTTT
J: TRBJ2-1; D: .; V: TRBV6-5; size: .; CDR3: CASSRPGRKANEQFF; DNA: TGTGCCAGCAGCCGACCGGGACGAAAAGCCAATGAGCAGTTCTTC
J: TRBJ1-1; D: .; V: TRBV5-1; size: .; CDR3: CASSVVPRAEAFF; DNA: TGCGCCAGCAGCGTGGTTCCGCGGGCTGAAGCTTTCTTT
J: TRBJ2-1; D: .; V: TRBV2; size: .; CDR3: CASSVLRGSYNEQFF; DNA: TGTGCCAGCAGTGTACTCAGGGGTTCCTACAATGAGCAGTTCTTC
J: TRBJ1-6; D: .; V: TRBV4-1; size: .; CDR3: CASSQETALAGAPLHF; DNA: TGCGCCAGCAGCCAAGAAACGGCCCTGGCAGGGGCACCCCTCCACTTT
J: TRBJ2-1; D: TRBD2; V: TRBV19; size: few; CDR3: CASSPPRALAGDNEQFF; DNA: TGTGCCAGTAGCCCCCCCCGGGCCCTAGCGGGGGACAATGAGCAGTTCTTC
J: TRBJ2-5; D: .; V: TRBV4-3; size: .; CDR3: CASSQEGRETQYF; DNA: TGCGCCAGCAGCCAAGAAGGGAGGGAGACCCAGTACTTC
J: TRBJ1-1; D: .; V: TRBV28; size: .; CDR3: CASTPGGGELNTEAFF; DNA: TGTGCCAGCACCCCTGGCGGGGGGGAGCTGAACACTGAAGCTTTCTTT
J: TRBJ1-4; D: .; V: TRBV29-1; size: few; CDR3: CSVEQAGGKLFF; DNA: TGCAGCGTTGAACAGGCGGGGGGAAAACTGTTTTTT
J: TRBJ1-2; D: .; V: TRBV28; size: .; CDR3: CASLSRGRGYTF; DNA: TGTGCCAGTCTATCCAGGGGACGTGGCTACACCTTC
J: TRBJ1-2; D: .; V: TRBV4-2; size: few; CDR3: CASSQDPGVGYTF; DNA: TGTGCCAGCAGCCAAGATCCCGGTGTTGGCTACACCTTC
J: TRBJ1-6; D: .; V: TRBV18; size: .; CDR3: CASSLSGEKMTYNSPLHF; DNA: TGTGCCAGCTCTCTATCTGGAGAGAAAATGACCTATAATTCACCCCTCCACTTT
J: TRBJ1-1; D: .; V: TRBV7-2; size: .; CDR3: CASSLVAGLNTEAFF; DNA: TGTGCCAGCAGCTTAGTGGCGGGTTTGAACACTGAAGCTTTCTTT
J: TRBJ1-3; D: TRBD1; V: TRBV25-1; size: .; CDR3: CASRPGQGGIYF; DNA: TGTGCCAGCAGGCCCGGACAGGGAGGGATATATTTT
J: TRBJ1-5; D: TRBD1; V: TRBV19; size: .; CDR3: CASIARGQGDQPQHF; DNA: TGTGCCAGTATCGCTAGAGGACAGGGGGATCAGCCCCAGCATTTT
J: TRBJ1-2; D: .; V: TRBV12-5; size: once; CDR3: CASAVQTDYGYTF; DNA: TGTGCTAGTGCTGTCCAGACAGACTATGGCTACACCTTC
J: TRBJ1-2; D: .; V: TRBV4-3; size: .; CDR3: CASSQETAANYGYTF; DNA: TGCGCCAGCAGCCAAGAAACAGCAGCTAACTATGGCTACACCTTC
J: TRBJ2-7; D: .; V: TRBV28; size: few; CDR3: CASSSVRHEQYF; DNA: TGTGCCAGCAGTTCGGTCCGCCACGAGCAGTACTTC
J: TRBJ1-3; D: .; V: TRBV6-5; size: .; CDR3: CASWVSSGNTIYF; DNA: TGTGCCAGTTGGGTGAGCTCTGGAAACACCATATATTTT
J: TRBJ2-3; D: TRBD2; V: TRBV28; size: .; CDR3: CASSLGGAGDTQYF; DNA: TGTGCCAGCAGCCTCGGGGGGGCTGGAGATACGCAGTATTTT
J: TRBJ2-5; D: .; V: TRBV7-3; size: .; CDR3: CASSRTSVGRETQYF; DNA: TGTGCCAGCAGTCGCACGAGTGTGGGACGAGAGACCCAGTACTTC
J: TRBJ2-7; D: TRBD2; V: TRBV19; size: few; CDR3: CATGRGLSYEQYF; DNA: TGTGCCACCGGGAGGGGTCTAAGTTACGAGCAGTACTTC
J: TRBJ2-5; D: .; V: TRBV6-6; size: .; CDR3: CASRARLNPYQETQYF; DNA: TGTGCCAGCAGGGCCCGATTGAACCCGTACCAAGAGACCCAGTACTTC
J: TRBJ1-3; D: .; V: TRBV11-2; size: .; CDR3: CASSKTLPNSGNTIYF; DNA: TGTGCCAGCAGCAAAACCCTCCCGAACTCTGGAAACACCATATATTTT
J: TRBJ1-5; D: .; V: TRBV18; size: .; CDR3: CASSPPTNSQDQPQHF; DNA: TGTGCCAGCTCACCACCGACGAACTCTCAGGATCAGCCCCAGCATTTT
J: TRBJ2-7; D: .; V: TRBV28; size: .; CDR3: CASRGTVTSQREQYF; DNA: TGTGCCAGCAGGGGGACCGTGACTTCCCAAAGGGAGCAGTACTTC
J: TRBJ2-2; D: .; V: TRBV6-5; size: .; CDR3: CASRSGTEGTGELFF; DNA: TGTGCCAGCAGGTCCGGGACGGAGGGGACCGGGGAGCTGTTTTTT
J: TRBJ1-2; D: .; V: TRBV6-5; size: .; CDR3: CASVTNNYGYTF; DNA: TGTGCCAGCGTTACGAATAACTATGGCTACACCTTC
J: TRBJ1-2; D: .; V: TRBV7-9; size: few; CDR3: CASSLSGNPGYTF; DNA: TGTGCCAGCAGCTTATCTGGGAATCCTGGCTACACCTTC
J: TRBJ1-2; D: .; V: TRBV3-1/TRBV3-2; size: few; CDR3: CASSSSLKGTYGYTF; DNA: TGTGCCAGCAGCTCTTCTTTGAAAGGGACCTATGGCTACACCTTC
J: TRBJ1-1; D: .; V: TRBV28; size: .; CDR3: CASGQELNTEAFF; DNA: TGTGCCAGCGGCCAGGAGCTGAACACTGAAGCTTTCTTT
J: TRBJ2-5; D: TRBD2; V: TRBV15; size: .; CDR3: CATSRTAGTTEETQYF; DNA: TGTGCCACCAGCAGAACAGCCGGGACTACAGAAGAGACCCAGTACTTC
J: TRBJ2-1; D: TRBD2; V: TRBV27; size: .; CDR3: CASSSLAGGRNEQFF; DNA: TGTGCCAGCAGTTCACTAGCGGGAGGGCGCAATGAGCAGTTCTTC
J: TRBJ2-1; D: .; V: TRBV7-9; size: few; CDR3: CASSLMTDEQFF; DNA: TGTGCCAGCAGCTTAATGACCGATGAGCAGTTCTTC
J: TRBJ2-1; D: TRBD2; V: TRBV7-3; size: .; CDR3: CASSLLGLAGGYEQFF; DNA: TGTGCCAGCAGCTTGTTGGGACTAGCGGGAGGATATGAGCAGTTCTTC
J: TRBJ2-7; D: TRBD2; V: TRBV15; size: .; CDR3: CATSRGRTSGNSYEQYF; DNA: TGTGCCACCAGCAGAGGGCGGACTAGCGGAAACTCCTACGAGCAGTACTTC
J: TRBJ1-2; D: .; V: TRBV29-1; size: .; CDR3: CSVEVADYGYTF; DNA: TGCAGCGTTGAAGTGGCGGACTATGGCTACACCTTC
J: TRBJ2-5; D: .; V: TRBV2; size: .; CDR3: CASSESRGQETQYF; DNA: TGTGCCAGCAGTGAATCTAGAGGCCAAGAGACCCAGTACTTC
J: TRBJ1-4; D: .; V: TRBV19; size: .; CDR3: CASSTGRDHDGTNEKLFF; DNA: TGTGCCAGTAGTACGGGACGAGATCACGACGGAACTAATGAAAAACTGTTTTTT
J: TRBJ1-1; D: TRBD1; V: TRBV18; size: .; CDR3: CASSQRQGANTEAFF; DNA: TGTGCCAGCTCACAACGACAGGGGGCGAACACTGAAGCTTTCTTT